Shown below are 25 T cell receptor beta chains from a single sample sequenced in a study of blood T cell repertoires in COVID-19. Clones were read by immunoSEQ multiplex PCR, and TCRdb kept only the in-frame ones, dropping some. The sample lists some 260,000 clones, about 86% occurring once. The sample was PBMCs or T cells enriched from blood (not recorded which). The receptors originated from a man aged 30-40 years with acute COVID-19.

The rearrangement joins TRBV5-4 to TRBJ2-5; 7 bases match TRBD1. This CDR3 comprises 15 residues. With V trimmed by 4 bases and J by 4 bases, 10 bases remained unmatched. CDR1 and CDR2 (germline): SGHNT, YYREEE (reference sequence). This CDR3 reads CASSPGQLGGETQYF. As DNA, the CDR3 is TGTGCCAGCAGCCCGGGACAGCTTGGGGGAGAGACCCAGTACTTC.

The rearrangement links TRBV28 to TRBJ2-1; D gene uncertain. The V gene's germline CDR1 is MDHEN and CDR2 SYDVKM. V was pared by 2 bases and J by 8 bases, with 7 bases between. This CDR3 region has 12 residues. The CDR3 here is CASSLPQYEQFF. CDR3 coding DNA: TGTGCCAGCAGTTTACCCCAGTATGAGCAGTTCTTC.

This chain connects TRBV29-1 to TRBJ2-2, with a possible D match to TRBD2 (5 bases). The V and J ends lost 7 bases and 1 base respectively, with 16 bases between them. The CDR3 has 15 amino acids. Per the germline V gene, CDR1 is SQVTM and CDR2 is ANQGSEA. Here the CDR3 reads CSARLLSGNTGELFF. CDR3 DNA: TGCAGCGCCCGCCTTTTGAGCGGGAACACCGGGGAGCTGTTTTTT.

V usage is TRBV6-1 and J usage is TRBJ2-2; no reliable D call. CDR1 MNHNS and CDR2 SASEGT come from the germline V gene. Between the trimmed V and J ends, which lost 4 bases and 3 bases, there was a span of 24 bases. This CDR3 is 19 amino acids long. CDR3 nucleotide sequence: TGTGCCAGCAGTGTCCTTATGCTCCGTGCCCCGAGTGACACCGGGGAGCTGTTTTTT. Translation gives CASSVLMLRAPSDTGELFF.

V usage is TRBV5-4 and J usage is TRBJ2-5; TRBD2 is a possible D gene (5 bases). The V and J ends lost 0 bases and 4 bases respectively, with 13 bases between them. The germline gives CDR1 SGHNT, CDR2 YYREEE (reference sequence). CDR3 size: 15 residues. The CDR3 DNA reads as TGTGCCAGCAGCTTGGGAATTGGCGGAGGAGAGACCCAGTACTTC. Translating it yields CASSLGIGGGETQYF.

The chain employs TRBV19 and TRBJ1-5; D is undetermined. CDR1 LNHDA and CDR2 SQIVND come from the germline V gene (reference sequence). The V end lost 3 bases, the J end lost 1 base, and 7 bases lay between the germline ends. This CDR3 is built from 14 residues. The CDR3 loop is CASSIVGSNQPQHF. In nucleotides, the CDR3 is TGTGCCAGTAGTATCGTGGGCAGCAATCAGCCCCAGCATTTT. Full variable domain (rest looked up from reference TRBV19 and TRBJ1-5): DGGITQSPKYLFRKEGQNVTLSCEQNLNHDAMYWYRQDPGQGLRLIYYSQIVNDFQKGDIAEGYSVSREKKESFPLTVTSAQKNPTAFYLCASSIVGSNQPQHFGDGTRLSIL.

The gene calls are TRBV7-8 and TRBJ2-7, with D tentatively TRBD2 (7 bases). Germline V gene lookup returns CDR1 SGHVS and CDR2 FQNEAQ. V dropped 5 bases and J dropped 0 bases, with 20 bases sitting between them. There are 17 residues in the CDR3. The CDR3 here is CASSRGGGAANSYEQYV. The CDR3 DNA reads TGTGCCAGCAGCAGGGGGGGCGGGGCGGCAAACTCCTACGAGCAGTACGTC.

This clone was seen once. The J gene is TRBJ2-5, the V gene TRBV7-9; TRBD2 matches at 10 bases. The CDR3 spans 16 residues. The V and J ends lost 5 bases and 2 bases, in that order; junction bases with no gene match: 8. Germline CDR1 and CDR2: SEHNR and FQNEAQ (reference sequence). In DNA, the CDR3 is TGTGCCAGCAGCCAAAGCACTAGCGGGGAACAAGAGACCCAGTACTTC. It is translated as CASSQSTSGEQETQYF.

This clone came up a few times. The rearrangement uses TRBV5-1 and TRBJ2-4, with 10 bases fitting TRBD2. Germline V gene data show CDR1 as SGHRS and CDR2 as YFSETQ. Trimming cost V 2 bases and J 7 bases; bases outside gene matches: 6. CDR3 size: 15 residues. The CDR3 DNA reads TGCGCCAGCAGCTTCTCTAGCGGGGGAGGTAACATTCAGTACTTC. This encodes CASSFSSGGGNIQYF.

This chain uses TRBV19 with TRBJ1-2, with 8 bases aligning to TRBD1. The CDR3 spans 15 residues. V lost 6 bases and J lost 4; bases outside the gene matches: 10. Germline assignment: CDR1 LNHDA and CDR2 SQIVND (reference sequence). For the CDR3, the DNA is TGTGCCAGTAGGGAAACAGGGGGTAGTACCTATGGCTACACCTTC. It encodes CASRETGGSTYGYTF.

CDR3 sequence (DNA): TGTGCCAGCAGCCAATGTAGCTGTCCCCCCGGTAGATATAGCAATCAGCCCCAGCATTTT. Translating it yields CASSQCSCPPGRYSNQPQHF. The gene calls are TRBV21-1 and TRBJ1-5. TRBV21-1 is tagged as a pseudogene. The CDR3 loop spans 20 amino acids.

The chain carries TRBV3-1 (or the pseudogene TRBV3-2) and TRBJ2-3; 10 bases line up with TRBD2. The CDR3 is 17 residues long. In germline, CDR1 is LGHDT, CDR2 YNNKEL (reference sequence). V shed 2 bases, J shed 0 bases, and the junction held 5 bases outside the gene matches. In nucleotides, the CDR3 is TGTGCCAGCAGCCAACGTAGCGGGAGGACCAGCACAGATACGCAGTATTTT. It codes for CASSQRSGRTSTDTQYF.

V usage is TRBV16 and J usage is TRBJ2-5, with TRBD2 matching 9 bases. The CDR3 is made up of 18 amino acids. Germline loops: CDR1 KGHSY, CDR2 FQNENV. V was pared by 0 bases and J by 2 bases, with 10 bases of the junction left unmatched. CDR3 amino acids: CASSQSGVTSGNQETQYF. CDR3 nucleotide sequence: TGTGCCAGCAGCCAATCGGGGGTGACTAGCGGTAATCAAGAGACCCAGTACTTC.

This chain uses TRBV29-1 with TRBJ1-1; 7 bases are a match to TRBD1. This CDR3 has 12 amino acids. Germline loops: CDR1 SQVTM, CDR2 ANQGSEA. CDR3 bases: TGCTGTGCGGGACAGCTATACACTGAAGCTTTCTTT. Encoded protein: CCAGQLYTEAFF.

The chain uses TRBV19 and TRBJ2-3; 9 bases fit TRBD1. Germline V gives CDR1 LNHDA, CDR2 SQIVND (reference sequence). The CDR3 sequence is 15 residues long. Trimming took 6 bases from V and 4 from J; bases not matched to a gene: 8. The CDR3 nucleotides are TGTGCCAGTAGGACCGGACAGGGGATGGCAGATACGCAGTATTTT. This gives the protein CASRTGQGMADTQYF.

This clone appeared once. The V and J genes are TRBV6-5 and TRBJ1-4; no definite D call. Trimming pared 4 bases from V and 7 bases from J, leaving 13 bases between. The germline gives CDR1 MNHEY, CDR2 SVGAGI. This CDR3 has 14 residues. The CDR3 loop reads CASSSPSRSEKLFF. The CDR3 nucleotides are TGTGCCAGCAGTTCCCCATCGAGGAGTGAAAAACTGTTTTTT.

The chain joins TRBV10-3 to TRBJ2-7, with no clear D. The V end was cut by 3 bases, the J end by 0 bases, with 15 bases between. Germline V CDR1 and CDR2: ENHRY, SYGVKD. This CDR3 has 16 residues. CDR3 nucleotides: TGTGCCATCAGTGACCCGGCGTCGGAGAGCTCCTACGAGCAGTACGTC. Translation gives CAISDPASESSYEQYV.

J is TRBJ1-1 and V is TRBV6-5, with 10 bases aligning to TRBD1. V lost 9 bases to trimming and J lost 5 bases; unmatched junction nucleotides: 12. CDR3 length equals 15 residues. CDR1 and CDR2 (germline): MNHEY, SVGAGI. CDR3 residues: CASYGWDRGNTEAFF. The CDR3 region has the DNA TGTGCCAGTTACGGGTGGGACAGGGGAAATACTGAAGCTTTCTTT.

V is TRBV19 and J is TRBJ2-2; weak D call: TRBD1 (5 bases). The CDR3 runs 14 residues. CDR1 is LNHDA, CDR2 SQIVND, per germline (reference sequence). V lost 3 bases and J lost 7, with 12 bases in between. CDR3 region: CASSMGRVHGELFF. The CDR3 DNA sequence: TGTGCCAGTAGTATGGGCAGGGTACACGGGGAGCTGTTTTTT.

V is TRBV28 and J is TRBJ1-6, with D perhaps TRBD1 (6 bases). Germline assignment: CDR1 MDHEN and CDR2 SYDVKM. This CDR3 has 15 residues. Trimming shortened V by 2 bases and J by 7 bases, and 12 bases separated the two germline ends. CDR3 loop: CASSLLRGNNSPLHF. The CDR3 DNA reads as TGTGCCAGCAGTTTACTCAGGGGAAACAATTCACCCCTCCACTTT.

Here the CDR3 DNA reads TGTGCCAGTAGGGTAGCGGGAGCCGGGGAGCTGTTTTTT. Encoded protein: CASRVAGAGELFF. The chain carries TRBV19 and TRBJ2-2, with 9 positions matching TRBD2. Germline CDR1 LNHDA, CDR2 SQIVND (reference sequence). The V segment lost 6 bases and the J segment 6 bases; nucleotides outside the gene matches: 2. The CDR3 has 13 amino acids.

The chain uses TRBV6-6 and TRBJ2-3; 8 positions match TRBD2. Per germline, CDR1 MNHNY and CDR2 SVGAGI (reference sequence). Trimming at V came to 5 bases and at J to 2 bases, leaving 9 bases not matched to a gene. The CDR3 sequence is 16 residues long. The CDR3 DNA reads as TGTGCCAGCAGTCCCGGGGGGGGGACTACCACAGATACGCAGTATTTT. This translates into CASSPGGGTTTDTQYF.

V is TRBV7-3 and J is TRBJ2-6, with TRBD1 identical over 10 bases. Germline V gives CDR1 SGHTA, CDR2 FQGTGA. There are 15 residues in the CDR3. Losses at the gene ends were 4 bases for V and 12 bases for J; bases not matched to a gene: 9. The CDR3 DNA reads TGTGCCAGCAGCTCGGCTGACAGGGGGCTAGGCGTCCTGACTTTC. Protein: CASSSADRGLGVLTF.

The chain combines TRBV3-1 (or the pseudogene TRBV3-2) with TRBJ1-2; a weak D match, TRBD1 (6 bases). V lost 4 bases and J 5 bases, leaving 17 bases between the germline ends. This CDR3 comprises 15 residues. In germline, CDR1 is LGHDT, CDR2 YNNKEL (reference sequence). In nucleotides, the CDR3 is TGTGCCAGCAGCCCTCGGGACACCGTCGGATATGGCTACACCTTC. Encoded protein: CASSPRDTVGYGYTF.

J is TRBJ2-1 and V is TRBV6-5; TRBD2 aligns across 8 bases. CDR3 length: 14 residues. Germline V lookup: CDR1 MNHEY, CDR2 SVGAGI. With 6 bases clipped from V and 8 bases from J, the junction kept 9 bases outside the gene matches. The CDR3 region is CASRDPGGPDEQFF. The DNA for the CDR3 is TGTGCCAGCAGGGACCCGGGGGGGCCTGATGAGCAGTTCTTC.